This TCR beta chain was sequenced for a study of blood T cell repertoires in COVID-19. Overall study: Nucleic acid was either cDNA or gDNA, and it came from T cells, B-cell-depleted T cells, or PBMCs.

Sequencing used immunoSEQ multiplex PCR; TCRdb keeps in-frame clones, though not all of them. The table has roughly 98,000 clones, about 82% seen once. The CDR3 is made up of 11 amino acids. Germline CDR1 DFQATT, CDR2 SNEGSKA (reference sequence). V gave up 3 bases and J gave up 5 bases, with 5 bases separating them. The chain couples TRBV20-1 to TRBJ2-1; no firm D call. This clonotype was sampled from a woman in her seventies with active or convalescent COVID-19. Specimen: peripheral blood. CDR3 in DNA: TGCAGTGCTAGCAAAAACAATGAGCAGTTCTTC. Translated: CSASKNNEQFF.